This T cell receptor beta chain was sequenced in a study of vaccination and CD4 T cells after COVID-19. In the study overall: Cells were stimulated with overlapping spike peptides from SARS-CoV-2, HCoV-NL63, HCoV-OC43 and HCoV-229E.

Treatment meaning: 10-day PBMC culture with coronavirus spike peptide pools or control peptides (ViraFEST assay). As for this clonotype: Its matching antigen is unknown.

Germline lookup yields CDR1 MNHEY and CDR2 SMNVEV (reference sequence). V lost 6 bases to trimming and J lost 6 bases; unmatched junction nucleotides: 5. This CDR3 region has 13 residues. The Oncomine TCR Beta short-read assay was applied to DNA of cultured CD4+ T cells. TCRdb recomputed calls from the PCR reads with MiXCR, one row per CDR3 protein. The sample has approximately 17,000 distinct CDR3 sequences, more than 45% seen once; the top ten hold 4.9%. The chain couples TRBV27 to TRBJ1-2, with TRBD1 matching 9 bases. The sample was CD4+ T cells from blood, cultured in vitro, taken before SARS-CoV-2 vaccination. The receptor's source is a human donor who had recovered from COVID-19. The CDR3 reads CASRQQGAHGYTF. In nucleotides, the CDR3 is TGTGCCAGCAGACAACAGGGGGCGCATGGCTACACCTTC.